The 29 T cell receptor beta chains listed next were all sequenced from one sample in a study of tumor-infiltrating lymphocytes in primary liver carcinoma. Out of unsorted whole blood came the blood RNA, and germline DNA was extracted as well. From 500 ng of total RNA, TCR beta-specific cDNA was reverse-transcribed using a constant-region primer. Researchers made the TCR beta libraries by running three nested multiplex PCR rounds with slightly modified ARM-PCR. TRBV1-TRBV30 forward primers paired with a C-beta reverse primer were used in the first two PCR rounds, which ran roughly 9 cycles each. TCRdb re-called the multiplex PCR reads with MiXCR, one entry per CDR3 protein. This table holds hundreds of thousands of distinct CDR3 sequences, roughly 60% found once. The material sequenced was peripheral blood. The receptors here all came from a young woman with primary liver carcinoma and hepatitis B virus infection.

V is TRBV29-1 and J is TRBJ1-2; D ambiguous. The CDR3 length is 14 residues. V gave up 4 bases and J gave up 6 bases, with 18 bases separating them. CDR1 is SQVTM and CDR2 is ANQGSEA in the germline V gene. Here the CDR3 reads CSVAGRGGRDGYTF. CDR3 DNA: TGCAGCGTTGCCGGCCGGGGAGGTCGAGATGGCTACACCTTC. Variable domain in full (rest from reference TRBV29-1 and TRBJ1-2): SAVISQKPSRDICQRGTSLTIQCQVDSQVTMMFWYRQQPGQSLTLIATANQGSEATYESGFVIDKFPISRPNLTFSTLTVSNMSPEDSSIYLCSVAGRGGRDGYTFGSGTRLTVV.

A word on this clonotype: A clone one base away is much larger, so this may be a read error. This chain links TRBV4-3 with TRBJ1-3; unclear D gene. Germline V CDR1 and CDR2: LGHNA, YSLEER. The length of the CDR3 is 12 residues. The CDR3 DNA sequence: TGCGCCAGCAGCCCCAACAGAAACATCATATATTTT. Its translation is CASSPNRNIIYF.

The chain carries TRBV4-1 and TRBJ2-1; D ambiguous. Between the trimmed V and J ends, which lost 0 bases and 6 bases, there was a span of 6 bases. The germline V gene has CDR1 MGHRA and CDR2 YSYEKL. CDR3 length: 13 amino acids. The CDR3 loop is CASSQEGPNEQFF. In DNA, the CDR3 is TGCGCCAGCAGCCAAGAAGGACCCAATGAGCAGTTCTTC.

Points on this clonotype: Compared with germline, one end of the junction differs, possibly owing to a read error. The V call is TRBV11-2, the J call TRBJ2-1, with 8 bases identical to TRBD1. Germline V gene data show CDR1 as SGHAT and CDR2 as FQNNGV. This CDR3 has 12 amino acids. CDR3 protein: CASSLTGDEQLF. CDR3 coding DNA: TGCGCCAGCAGCTTGACAGGGGATGAGCAGCTCTTC.

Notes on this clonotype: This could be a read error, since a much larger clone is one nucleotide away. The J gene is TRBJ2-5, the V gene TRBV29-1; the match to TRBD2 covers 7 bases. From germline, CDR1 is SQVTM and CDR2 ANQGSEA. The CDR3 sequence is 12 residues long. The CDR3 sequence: CSVPGLQEAQYF. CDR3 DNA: TGCAGCGTCCCGGGACTACAAGAGGCCCAGTACTTC.

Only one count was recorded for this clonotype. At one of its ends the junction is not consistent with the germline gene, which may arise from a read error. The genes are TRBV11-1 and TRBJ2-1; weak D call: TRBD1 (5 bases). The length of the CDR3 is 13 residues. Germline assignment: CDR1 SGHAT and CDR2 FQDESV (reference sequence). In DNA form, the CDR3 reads TGTGTCAGCAGCTCCGGTAGGGGAAATGAGCAGTTCTTC. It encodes CVSSSGRGNEQFF.

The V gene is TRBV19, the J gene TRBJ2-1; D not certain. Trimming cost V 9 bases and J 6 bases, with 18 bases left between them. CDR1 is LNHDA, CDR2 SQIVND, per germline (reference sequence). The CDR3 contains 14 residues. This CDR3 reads CASGILDPGNEQFF. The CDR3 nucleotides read TGTGCCAGCGGTATCTTGGATCCCGGCAATGAGCAGTTCTTC. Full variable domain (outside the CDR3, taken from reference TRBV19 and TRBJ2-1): DGGITQSPKYLFRKEGQNVTLSCEQNLNHDAMYWYRQDPGQGLRLIYYSQIVNDFQKGDIAEGYSVSREKKESFPLTVTSAQKNPTAFYLCASGILDPGNEQFFGPGTRLTVL.

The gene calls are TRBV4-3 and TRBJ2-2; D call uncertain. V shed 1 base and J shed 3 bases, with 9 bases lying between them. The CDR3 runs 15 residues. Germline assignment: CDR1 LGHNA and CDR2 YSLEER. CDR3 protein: CASSQGGPYTGELFF. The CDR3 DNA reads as TGCGCCAGCAGCCAAGGAGGACCTTACACCGGGGAGCTGTTTTTT.

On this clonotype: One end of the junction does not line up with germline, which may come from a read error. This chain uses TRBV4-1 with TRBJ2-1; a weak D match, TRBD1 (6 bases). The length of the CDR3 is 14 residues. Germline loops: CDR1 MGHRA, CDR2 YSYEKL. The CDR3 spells CASSQGGGSYEQFF. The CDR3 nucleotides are TGCGCCAGTAGCCAAGGTGGGGGCTCCTATGAGCAGTTCTTC.

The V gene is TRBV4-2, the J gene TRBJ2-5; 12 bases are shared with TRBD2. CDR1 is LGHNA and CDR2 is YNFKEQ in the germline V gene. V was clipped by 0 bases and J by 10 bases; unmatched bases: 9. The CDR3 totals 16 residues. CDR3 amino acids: CASSQDLTSGSGIQYF. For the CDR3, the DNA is TGTGCCAGCAGCCAAGATCTGACTAGCGGGAGTGGGATCCAGTACTTC.

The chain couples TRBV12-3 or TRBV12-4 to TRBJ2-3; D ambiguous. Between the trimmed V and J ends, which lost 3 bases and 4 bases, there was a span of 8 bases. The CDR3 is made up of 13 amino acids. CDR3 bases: TGTGCCAGCAGTTTGTTGGTCTCAGATACGCAGTATTTT. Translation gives CASSLLVSDTQYF.

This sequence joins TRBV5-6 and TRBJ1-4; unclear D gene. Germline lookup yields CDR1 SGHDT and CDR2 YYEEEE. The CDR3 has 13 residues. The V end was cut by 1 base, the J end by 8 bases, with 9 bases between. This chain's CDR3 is CASSLLDTEKLFF. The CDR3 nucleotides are TGTGCCAGCAGCTTGCTTGACACCGAAAAACTGTTTTTT.

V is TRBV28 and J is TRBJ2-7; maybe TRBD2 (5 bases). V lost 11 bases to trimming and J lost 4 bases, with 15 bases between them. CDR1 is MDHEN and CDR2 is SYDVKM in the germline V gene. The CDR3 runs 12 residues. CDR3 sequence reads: CAVTDSGYEQYF. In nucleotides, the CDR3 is TGTGCCGTTACTGACTCGGGGTACGAGCAGTACTTC.

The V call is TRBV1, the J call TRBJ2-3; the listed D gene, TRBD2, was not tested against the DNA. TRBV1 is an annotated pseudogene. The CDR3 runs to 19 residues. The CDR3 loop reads CTSSQEGGGRGCDTDTQYF. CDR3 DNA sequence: TGCACCAGCAGCCAAGAGGGAGGGGGACGGGGCTGTGATACAGATACGCAGTATTTT.

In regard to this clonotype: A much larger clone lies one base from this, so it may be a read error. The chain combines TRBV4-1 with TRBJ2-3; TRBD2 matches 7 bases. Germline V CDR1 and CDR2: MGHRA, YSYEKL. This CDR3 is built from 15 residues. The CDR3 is CASNQENVRGDTQYF. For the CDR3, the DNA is TGCGCCAGCAACCAAGAAAATGTGCGGGGGGATACGCAGTATTTT.

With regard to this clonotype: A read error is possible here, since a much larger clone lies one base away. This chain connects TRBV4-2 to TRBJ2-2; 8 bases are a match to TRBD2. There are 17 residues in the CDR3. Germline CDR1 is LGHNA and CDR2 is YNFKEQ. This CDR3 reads CASSQDLAGGFTGELLF. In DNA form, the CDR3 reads TGTGCCAGCAGCCAAGATCTGGCGGGAGGTTTCACCGGGGAGCTGCTTTTT.

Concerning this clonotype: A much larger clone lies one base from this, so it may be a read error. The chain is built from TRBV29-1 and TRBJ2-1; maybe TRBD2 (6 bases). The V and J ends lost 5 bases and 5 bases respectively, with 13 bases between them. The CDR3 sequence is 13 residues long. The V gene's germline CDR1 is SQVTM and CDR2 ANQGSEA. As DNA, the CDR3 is TGCAGCGTTTCGCGCGGGATCGACAATGAGCAGTTCTTC. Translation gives CSVSRGIDNEQFF.

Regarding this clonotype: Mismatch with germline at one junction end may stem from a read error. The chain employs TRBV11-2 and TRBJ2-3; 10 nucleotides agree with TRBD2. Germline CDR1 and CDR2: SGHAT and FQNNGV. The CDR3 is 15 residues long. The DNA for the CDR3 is TGTGTCAGCAGTTCCGGACTAGCGGCCACAGATACGCAGTATTTT. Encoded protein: CVSSSGLAATDTQYF.

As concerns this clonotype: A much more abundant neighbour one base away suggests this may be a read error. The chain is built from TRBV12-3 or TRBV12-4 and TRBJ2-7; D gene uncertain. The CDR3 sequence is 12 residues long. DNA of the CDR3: TGTGCCAGCAGTTTACAAGCTCGCGAGCAGTGCTTC. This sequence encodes CASSLQAREQCF.

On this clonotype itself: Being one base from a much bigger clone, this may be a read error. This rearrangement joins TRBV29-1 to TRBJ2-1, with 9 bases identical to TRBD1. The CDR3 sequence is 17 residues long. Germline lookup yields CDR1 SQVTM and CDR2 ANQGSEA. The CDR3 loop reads CSVKEGLGTGTYNEQFF. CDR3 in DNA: TGCAGCGTTAAAGAGGGTTTGGGGACAGGGACTTACAATGAGCAGTTCTTC.

Here the CDR3 reads CAGRQDSGEQYF. CDR3 DNA sequence: TGTGCCGGACGACAGGACTCCGGCGAGCAGTACTTC. The rearrangement joins TRBV6-6 to TRBJ2-7; maybe TRBD1 (6 bases). This CDR3 comprises 12 residues. The germline CDR1 and CDR2 sequences are MNHNY and SVGAGI (reference sequence). Trimming left V 11 bases short and J 6 bases short, with 17 bases between.

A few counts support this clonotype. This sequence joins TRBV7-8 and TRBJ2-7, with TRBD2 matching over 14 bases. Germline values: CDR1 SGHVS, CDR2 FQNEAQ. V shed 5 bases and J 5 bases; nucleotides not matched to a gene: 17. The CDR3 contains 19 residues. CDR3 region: CASSGVDRLAGGRYNEQYF. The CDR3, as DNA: TGTGCCAGCAGCGGAGTCGACAGACTAGCGGGAGGGCGGTATAACGAGCAGTACTTC.

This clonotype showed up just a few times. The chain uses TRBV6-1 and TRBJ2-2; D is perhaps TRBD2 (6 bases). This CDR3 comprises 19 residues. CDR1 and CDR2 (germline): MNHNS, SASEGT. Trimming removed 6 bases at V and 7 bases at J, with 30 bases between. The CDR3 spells CASSLFAGASEGPDGELFF. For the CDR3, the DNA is TGTGCCAGCAGCTTATTTGCCGGGGCCTCGGAGGGCCCAGACGGGGAGCTGTTTTTT.

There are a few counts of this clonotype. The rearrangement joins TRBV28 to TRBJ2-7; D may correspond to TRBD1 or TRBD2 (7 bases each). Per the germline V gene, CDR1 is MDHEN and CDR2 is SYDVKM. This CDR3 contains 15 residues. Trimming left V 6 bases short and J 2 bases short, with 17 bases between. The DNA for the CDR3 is TGTGCCAGCAGCCCCAGGGGGGGGAGGACCTACGAGCAGTACTTC. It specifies CASSPRGGRTYEQYF.

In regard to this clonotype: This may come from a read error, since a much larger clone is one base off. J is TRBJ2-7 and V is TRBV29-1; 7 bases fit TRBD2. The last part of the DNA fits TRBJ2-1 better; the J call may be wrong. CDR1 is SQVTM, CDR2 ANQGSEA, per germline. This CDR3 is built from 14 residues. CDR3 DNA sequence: TGCAGCGTCGCCCTTACTAGCGCCCCCTACGAGCAGTTCTTC. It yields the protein CSVALTSAPYEQFF.

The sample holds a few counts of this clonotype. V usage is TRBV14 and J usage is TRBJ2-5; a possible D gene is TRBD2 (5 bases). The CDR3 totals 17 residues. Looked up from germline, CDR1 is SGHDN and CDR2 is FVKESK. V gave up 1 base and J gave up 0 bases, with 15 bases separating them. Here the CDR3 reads CASSQVTRVKYQETQYF. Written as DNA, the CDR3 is TGTGCCAGCAGCCAAGTGACGCGGGTAAAGTACCAAGAGACCCAGTACTTC.

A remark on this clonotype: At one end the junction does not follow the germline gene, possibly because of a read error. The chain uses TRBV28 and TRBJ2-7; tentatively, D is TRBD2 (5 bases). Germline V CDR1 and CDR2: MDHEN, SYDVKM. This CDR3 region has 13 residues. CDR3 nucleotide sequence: TGTGTCAGCAGACAACCAGGACTCTACGAGCAGTACTTC. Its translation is CVSRQPGLYEQYF.

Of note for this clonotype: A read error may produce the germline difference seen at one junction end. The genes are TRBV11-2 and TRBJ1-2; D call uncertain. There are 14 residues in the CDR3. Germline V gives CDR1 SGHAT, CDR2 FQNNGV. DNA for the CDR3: TGTGCCAGCAGCCAACTGCTAGCTAACTATGGATACATCTTC. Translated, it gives CASSQLLANYGYIF.

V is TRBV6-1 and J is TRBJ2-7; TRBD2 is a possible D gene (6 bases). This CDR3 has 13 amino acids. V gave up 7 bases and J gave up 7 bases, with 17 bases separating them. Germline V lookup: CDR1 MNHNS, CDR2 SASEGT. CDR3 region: CASKPGRCGEQYF. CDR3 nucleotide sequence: TGTGCCAGCAAGCCGGGGAGGTGTGGGGAGCAGTACTTC.